One TCR beta chain is described in this entry. A much larger clonotype is one base distant, so this may be a read error. Using its own MiXCR run on the reads, TCRdb lists one record per CDR3 protein. This repertoire shows around 550,000 distinct CDR3 sequences, approximately 25% found once; its top ten account for approximately 13%. These data belong to a study of T cell repertoires in cytomegalovirus infection. The specimen was PBMCs. The clonotype was recovered from a human donor in good health (CMV status not recorded). Some clones in this sample may be carry-over from other donors' samples.

CDR3 residues: CATLTGGAQETQYF. CDR3 coding DNA: TGTGCCACCTTAACTGGAGGGGCCCAAGAGACCCAGTACTTC. This sequence joins TRBV7-8 and TRBJ2-5, with TRBD2 as a possible D gene (6 bases). Germline CDR1 reads SGHVS; CDR2 reads FQNEAQ. The CDR3 consists of 14 residues. Trimming pared 10 bases from V and 1 base from J, leaving 16 bases between. The variable domain in full, completed from reference TRBV7-8 and TRBJ2-5, reads GAGVSQSPRYKVAKRGQDVALRCDPISGHVSLFWYQQALGQGPEFLTYFQNEAQLDKSGLPSDRFFAERPEGSVSTLKIQRTQQEDSAVYLCATLTGGAQETQYFGPGTRLLVL.